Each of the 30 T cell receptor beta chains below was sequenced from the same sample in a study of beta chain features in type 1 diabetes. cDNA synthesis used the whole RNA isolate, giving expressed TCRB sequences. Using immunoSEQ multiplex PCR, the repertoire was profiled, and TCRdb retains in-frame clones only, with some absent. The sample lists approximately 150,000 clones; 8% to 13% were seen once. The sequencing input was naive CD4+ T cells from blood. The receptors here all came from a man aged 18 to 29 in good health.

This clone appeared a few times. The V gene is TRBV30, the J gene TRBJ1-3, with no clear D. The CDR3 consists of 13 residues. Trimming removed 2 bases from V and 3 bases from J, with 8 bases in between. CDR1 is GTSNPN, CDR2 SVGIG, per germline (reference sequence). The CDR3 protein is CAWSMGVGNTIYF. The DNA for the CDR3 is TGTGCCTGGAGTATGGGCGTTGGAAACACCATATATTTT.

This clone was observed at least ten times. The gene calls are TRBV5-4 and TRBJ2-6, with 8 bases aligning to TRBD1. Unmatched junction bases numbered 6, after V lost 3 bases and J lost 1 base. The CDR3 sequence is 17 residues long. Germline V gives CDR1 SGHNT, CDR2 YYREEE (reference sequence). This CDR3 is CASSSGTGPSGANVLTF. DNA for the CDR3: TGTGCCAGCAGCTCTGGGACAGGTCCTTCTGGGGCCAACGTCCTGACTTTC.

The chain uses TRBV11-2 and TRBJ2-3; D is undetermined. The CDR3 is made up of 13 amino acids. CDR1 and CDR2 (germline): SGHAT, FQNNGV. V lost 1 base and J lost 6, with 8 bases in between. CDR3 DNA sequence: TGTGCCAGCAGCTTAGTTCGGGTCGATACGCAGTATTTT. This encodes CASSLVRVDTQYF.

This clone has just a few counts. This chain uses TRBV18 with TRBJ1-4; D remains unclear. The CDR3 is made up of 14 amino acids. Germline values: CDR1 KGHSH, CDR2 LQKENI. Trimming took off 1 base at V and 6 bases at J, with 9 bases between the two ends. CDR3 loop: CASSPQSGDEKLFF. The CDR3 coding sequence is TGTGCCAGCTCACCACAATCCGGGGATGAAAAACTGTTTTTT.

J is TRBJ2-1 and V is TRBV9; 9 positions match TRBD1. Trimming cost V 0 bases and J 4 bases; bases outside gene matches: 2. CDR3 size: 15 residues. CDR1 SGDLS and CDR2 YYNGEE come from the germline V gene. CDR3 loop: CASSVAGQGYNEQFF. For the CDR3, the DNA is TGTGCCAGCAGCGTAGCAGGACAGGGGTACAATGAGCAGTTCTTC. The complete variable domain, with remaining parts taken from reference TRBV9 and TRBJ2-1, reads DSGVTQTPKHLITATGQRVTLRCSPRSGDLSVYWYQQSLDQGLQFLIQYYNGEERAKGNILERFSAQQFPDLHSELNLSSLELGDSALYFCASSVAGQGYNEQFFGPGTRLTVL.

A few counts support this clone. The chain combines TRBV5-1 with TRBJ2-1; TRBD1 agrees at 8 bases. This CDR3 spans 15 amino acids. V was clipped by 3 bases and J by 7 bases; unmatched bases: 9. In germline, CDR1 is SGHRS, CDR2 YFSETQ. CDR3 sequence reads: CASSSDRGEWNEQFF. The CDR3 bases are TGCGCCAGCAGCTCCGACAGGGGAGAATGGAATGAGCAGTTCTTC.

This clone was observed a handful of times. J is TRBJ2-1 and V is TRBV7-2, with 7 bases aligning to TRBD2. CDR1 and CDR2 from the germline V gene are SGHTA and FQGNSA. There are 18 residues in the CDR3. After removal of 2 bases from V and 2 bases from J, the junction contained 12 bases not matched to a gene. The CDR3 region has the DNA TGTGCCAGCAGCTTACGGAGCGGGGTGCGTCATCCCTACAATGAGCAGTTCTTC. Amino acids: CASSLRSGVRHPYNEQFF.

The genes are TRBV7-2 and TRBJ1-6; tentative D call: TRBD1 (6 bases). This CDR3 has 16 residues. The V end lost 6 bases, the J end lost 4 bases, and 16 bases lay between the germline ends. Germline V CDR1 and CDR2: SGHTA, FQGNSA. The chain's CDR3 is CASSSTRDTYNSPLHF. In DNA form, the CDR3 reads TGTGCCAGCAGTTCAACCCGGGACACATATAATTCACCCCTCCACTTT.

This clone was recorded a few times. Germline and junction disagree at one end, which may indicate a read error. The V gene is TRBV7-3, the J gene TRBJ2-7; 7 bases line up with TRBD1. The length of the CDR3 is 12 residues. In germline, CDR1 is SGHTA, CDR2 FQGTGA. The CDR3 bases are TGTGCCAGCAGCTCCCCCGGGACAGACCAGAACTTC. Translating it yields CASSSPGTDQNF. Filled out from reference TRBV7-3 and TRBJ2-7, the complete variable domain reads GAGVSQTPSNKVTEKGKYVELRCDPISGHTALYWYRQSLGQGPEFLIYFQGTGAADDSGLPNDRFFAVRPEGSVSTLKIQRTERGDSAVYLCASSSPGTDQNFGPGTRLTVT.

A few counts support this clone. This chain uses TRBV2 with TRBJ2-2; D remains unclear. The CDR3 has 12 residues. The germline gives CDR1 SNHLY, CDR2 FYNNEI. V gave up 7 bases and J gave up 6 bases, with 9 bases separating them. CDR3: CASMGQAGELFF. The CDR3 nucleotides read TGTGCCAGCATGGGCCAGGCCGGGGAGCTGTTTTTT.

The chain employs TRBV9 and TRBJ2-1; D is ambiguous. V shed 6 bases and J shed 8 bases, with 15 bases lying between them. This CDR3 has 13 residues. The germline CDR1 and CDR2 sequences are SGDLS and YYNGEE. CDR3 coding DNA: TGTGCCAGCAACTCCTTAAGCTCGGATGAGCAGTTCTTC. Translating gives CASNSLSSDEQFF. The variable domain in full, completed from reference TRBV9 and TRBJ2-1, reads DSGVTQTPKHLITATGQRVTLRCSPRSGDLSVYWYQQSLDQGLQFLIQYYNGEERAKGNILERFSAQQFPDLHSELNLSSLELGDSALYFCASNSLSSDEQFFGPGTRLTVL.

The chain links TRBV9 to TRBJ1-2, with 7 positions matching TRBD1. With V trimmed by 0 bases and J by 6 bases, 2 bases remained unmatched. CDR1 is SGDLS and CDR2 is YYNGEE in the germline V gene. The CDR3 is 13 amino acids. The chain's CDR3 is CASSVETGDGYTF. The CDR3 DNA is TGTGCCAGCAGCGTAGAAACAGGGGATGGCTACACCTTC.

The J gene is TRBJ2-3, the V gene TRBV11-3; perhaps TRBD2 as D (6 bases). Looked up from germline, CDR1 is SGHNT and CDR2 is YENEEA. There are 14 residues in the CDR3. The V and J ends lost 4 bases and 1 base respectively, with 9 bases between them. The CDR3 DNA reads TGTGCCAGCAGCTCTGGCGGGGGCACAGATACGCAGTATTTT. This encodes CASSSGGGTDTQYF.

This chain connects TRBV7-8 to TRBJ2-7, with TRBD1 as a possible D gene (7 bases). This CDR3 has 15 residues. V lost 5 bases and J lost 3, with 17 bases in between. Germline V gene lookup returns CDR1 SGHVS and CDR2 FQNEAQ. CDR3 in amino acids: CASSPTTRGDYEQYF. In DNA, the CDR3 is TGTGCCAGCAGCCCAACAACCAGGGGGGACTACGAGCAGTACTTC.

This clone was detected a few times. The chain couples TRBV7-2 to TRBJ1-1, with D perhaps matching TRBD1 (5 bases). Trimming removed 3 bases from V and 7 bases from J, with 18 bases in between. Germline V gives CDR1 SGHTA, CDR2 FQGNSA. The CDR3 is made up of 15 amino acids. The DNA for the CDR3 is TGTGCCAGCAGCTTTTCCCAGGGACTGACCATTGAAGCTTTCTTT. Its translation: CASSFSQGLTIEAFF.

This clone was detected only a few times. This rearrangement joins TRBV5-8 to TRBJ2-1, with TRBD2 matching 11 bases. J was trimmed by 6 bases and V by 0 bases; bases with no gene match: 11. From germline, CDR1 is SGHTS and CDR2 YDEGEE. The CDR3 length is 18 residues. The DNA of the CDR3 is TGTGCCAGCAGCTTGGTGGCCGTGCATAGCGGGGGGGCCAATGAGCAGTTCTTC. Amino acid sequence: CASSLVAVHSGGANEQFF.

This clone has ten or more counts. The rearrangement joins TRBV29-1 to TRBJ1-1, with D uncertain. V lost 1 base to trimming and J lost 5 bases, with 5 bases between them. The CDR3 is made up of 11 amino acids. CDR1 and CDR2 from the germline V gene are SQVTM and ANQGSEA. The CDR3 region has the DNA TGCAGCGTTGAAGGGCGGACTGAAGCTTTCTTT. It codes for CSVEGRTEAFF.

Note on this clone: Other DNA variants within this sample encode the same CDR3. CDR3 in DNA: TGTGCCAGCAGCGAGAGGGGGGGGTCCTACAATGAGCAGTTCTTC. Translated: CASSERGGSYNEQFF. The rearrangement uses TRBV6-4 and TRBJ2-1; maybe TRBD2 (7 bases). V was clipped by 6 bases and J by 1 base, with 13 bases between them. CDR1 is MRHNA, CDR2 SNTAGT, per germline. CDR3 length: 15 amino acids.

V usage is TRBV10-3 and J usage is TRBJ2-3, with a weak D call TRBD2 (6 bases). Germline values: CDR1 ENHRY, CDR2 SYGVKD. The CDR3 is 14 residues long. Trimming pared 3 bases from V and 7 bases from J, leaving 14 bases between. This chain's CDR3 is CAISDLGGTNTQYF. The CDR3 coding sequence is TGTGCCATCAGTGATCTCGGGGGAACCAATACGCAGTATTTT.

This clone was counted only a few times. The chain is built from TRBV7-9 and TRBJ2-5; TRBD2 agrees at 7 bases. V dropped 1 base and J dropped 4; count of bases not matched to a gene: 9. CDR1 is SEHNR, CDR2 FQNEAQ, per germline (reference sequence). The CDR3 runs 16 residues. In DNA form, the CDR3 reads TGTGCCAGCAGCTTAGTAGTCAGCGGGGAGAGAGAGACCCAGTACTTC. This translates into CASSLVVSGERETQYF.

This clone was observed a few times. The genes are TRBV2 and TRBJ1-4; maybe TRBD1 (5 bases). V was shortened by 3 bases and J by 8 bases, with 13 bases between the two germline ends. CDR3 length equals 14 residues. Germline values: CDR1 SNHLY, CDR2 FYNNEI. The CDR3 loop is CASSDGGAREKLFF. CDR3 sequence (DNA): TGTGCCAGCAGTGATGGTGGGGCTCGGGAAAAACTGTTTTTT.

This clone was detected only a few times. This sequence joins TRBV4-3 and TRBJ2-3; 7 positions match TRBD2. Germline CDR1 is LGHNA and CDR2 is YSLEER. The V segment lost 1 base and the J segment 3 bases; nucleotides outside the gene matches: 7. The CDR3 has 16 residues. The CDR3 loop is CASSQAVTGGTDTQYF. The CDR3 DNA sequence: TGCGCCAGCAGCCAAGCTGTAACGGGGGGAACAGATACGCAGTATTTT.

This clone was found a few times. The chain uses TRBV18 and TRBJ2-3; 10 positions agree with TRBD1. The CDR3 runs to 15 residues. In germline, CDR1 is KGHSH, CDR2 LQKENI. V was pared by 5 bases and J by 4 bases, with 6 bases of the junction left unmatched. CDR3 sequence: CASSTETGGADTQYF. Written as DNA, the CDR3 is TGTGCCAGCTCAACGGAGACAGGGGGCGCAGATACGCAGTATTTT.

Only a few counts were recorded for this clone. CDR3 amino acids: CASSPLAGGQETQYF. CDR3 bases: TGTGCCAGCAGTCCTCTAGCGGGGGGGCAAGAGACCCAGTACTTC. V gene TRBV27 combines with J gene TRBJ2-5; TRBD2 aligns across 12 bases. V lost 5 bases and J lost 2; bases outside the gene matches: 3. This CDR3 region has 15 residues. Looked up from germline, CDR1 is MNHEY and CDR2 is SMNVEV (reference sequence).

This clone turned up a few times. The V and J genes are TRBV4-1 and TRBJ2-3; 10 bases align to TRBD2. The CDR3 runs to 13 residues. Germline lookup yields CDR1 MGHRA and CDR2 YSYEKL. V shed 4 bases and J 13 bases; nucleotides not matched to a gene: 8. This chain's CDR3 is CASSPRTSGLKYF. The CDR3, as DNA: TGCGCCAGCAGCCCGCGGACTAGCGGACTTAAGTATTTT.

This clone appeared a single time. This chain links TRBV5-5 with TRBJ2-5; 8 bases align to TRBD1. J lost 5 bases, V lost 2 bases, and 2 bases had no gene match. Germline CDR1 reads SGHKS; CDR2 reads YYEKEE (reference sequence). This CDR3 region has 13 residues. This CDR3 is CASSFTGGETQYF. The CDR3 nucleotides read TGTGCCAGCAGCTTTACAGGGGGTGAGACCCAGTACTTC.

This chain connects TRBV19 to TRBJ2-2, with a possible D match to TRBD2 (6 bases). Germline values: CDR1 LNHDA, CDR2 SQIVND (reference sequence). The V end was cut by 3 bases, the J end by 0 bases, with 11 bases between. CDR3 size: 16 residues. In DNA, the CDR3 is TGTGCCAGTAGTATTCAGGCGGGGACGAACACCGGGGAGCTGTTTTTT. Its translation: CASSIQAGTNTGELFF.

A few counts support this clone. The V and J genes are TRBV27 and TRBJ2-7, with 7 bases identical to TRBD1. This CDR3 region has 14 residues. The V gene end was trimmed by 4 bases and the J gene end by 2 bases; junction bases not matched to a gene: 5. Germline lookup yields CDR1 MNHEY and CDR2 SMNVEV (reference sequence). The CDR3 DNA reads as TGTGCCAGCAGTTGGGACACAGGGGCCTACGAGCAGTACTTC. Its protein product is CASSWDTGAYEQYF.

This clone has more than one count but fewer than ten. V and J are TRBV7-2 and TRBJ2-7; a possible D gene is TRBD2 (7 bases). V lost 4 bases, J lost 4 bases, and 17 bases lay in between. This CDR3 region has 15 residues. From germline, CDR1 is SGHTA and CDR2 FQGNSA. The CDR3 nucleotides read TGTGCCAGCAGCTCGCAGACGGGGGGCAGGTACGAGCAGTACTTC. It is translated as CASSSQTGGRYEQYF. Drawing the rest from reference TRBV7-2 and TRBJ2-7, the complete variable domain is GAGVSQSPSNKVTEKGKDVELRCDPISGHTALYWYRQSLGQGLEFLIYFQGNSAPDKSGLPSDRFSAERTGGSVSTLTIQRTQQEDSAVYLCASSSQTGGRYEQYFGPGTRLTVT.

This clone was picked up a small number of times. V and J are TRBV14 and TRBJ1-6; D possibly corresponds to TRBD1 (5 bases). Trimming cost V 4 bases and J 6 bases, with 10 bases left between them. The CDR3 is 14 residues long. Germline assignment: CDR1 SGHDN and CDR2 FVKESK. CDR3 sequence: CASSLGAFNSPLHF. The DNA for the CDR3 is TGTGCCAGCAGCCTAGGGGCGTTTAATTCACCCCTCCACTTT.